The rows below give T cell receptor beta chains drawn from one sample of a study of cytomegalovirus exposure and HLA in healthy donors. Data came from immunoSEQ multiplex PCR; TCRdb stores just in-frame clones and leaves some out. The repertoire has around 100,000 clones, approximately 70% of them found once; the top ten carry approximately 3.9%. Sequencing was done on a sample of PBMCs. These receptors all come from a man aged 30-40 years in good health and CMV-seropositive. The CDR3 runs from the conserved cysteine through the conserved F or W. The D gene is left open where the match is weak. Size tells how often a clone was seen (once, few, many) or the class of an expanded clone, and some rows leave it out.

V gene,D gene,J gene,clone size,CDR3 length,CDR3 DNA,CDR3 protein
TRBV6-1,.,TRBJ1-3,.,13,TGTGCCTCAGCAGGCTACCCTGGAAACACCATATATTTT,CASAGYPGNTIYF
TRBV6-6,TRBD1,TRBJ2-7,.,16,TGTGCCAGCAGTCCCCCGCGACAGGGGGGTATCTACGAGCAGTACTTC,CASSPPRQGGIYEQYF
TRBV7-8,.,TRBJ2-7,.,15,TGTGCCAGCAGCTTAGCCGGACACCTCTCCTACGAGCAGTACTTC,CASSLAGHLSYEQYF
TRBV19,.,TRBJ2-7,.,13,TGTGCCAGTAGTCCCGGGTCCTCCTACGAGCAGTACTTC,CASSPGSSYEQYF
TRBV5-5,TRBD1,TRBJ1-1,.,14,TGTGCCAGCAGTTTCGACAGGGGGGGGACTGAAGCTTTCTTT,CASSFDRGGTEAFF
TRBV11-2,.,TRBJ1-2,.,13,TGTGCCAGCAGCTCGAAAGGGGTTTTTGGCTACACCTTC,CASSSKGVFGYTF
TRBV7-6,TRBD2,TRBJ2-5,few,13,TGTGCCAGCAGCTTAAGCGGGAAAGAGACCCAGTACTTC,CASSLSGKETQYF
TRBV19,TRBD1,TRBJ1-2,.,15,TGTGCCAGTAGGCCGACAGGGACGACCCACTATGGCTACACCTTC,CASRPTGTTHYGYTF
TRBV7-9,.,TRBJ2-3,.,17,TGTGCCAGCAGCTTAGGGGATTCTAGCAGATACACAGATACGCAGTATTTT,CASSLGDSSRYTDTQYF
TRBV5-4,TRBD1,TRBJ1-1,.,15,TGTGCCAGCAGCGGGACAGGCCCCCTGAACACTGAAGCTTTCTTT,CASSGTGPLNTEAFF
TRBV6-5,TRBD2,TRBJ2-7,few,15,TGTGCCAGCAGCGGGGGAGGGCCGCGGTCCTACGAGCAGTACTTC,CASSGGGPRSYEQYF
TRBV19,.,TRBJ2-7,.,15,TGTGCCAGTAGTATAGGGCCCAGGGCCGCCTACGAGCAGTACTTC,CASSIGPRAAYEQYF
TRBV29-1,.,TRBJ1-2,.,13,TGCAGCGTTTTTAACAGCGGCCAATATGGCTACACCTTC,CSVFNSGQYGYTF
TRBV6-5,.,TRBJ1-1,.,13,TGTGCCAGCAGTTCCGAACAGGGCACTGAAGCTTTCTTT,CASSSEQGTEAFF
TRBV15,.,TRBJ2-7,.,14,TGTGCCACCAGCCGTTCCGTGGAGGCCTACGAGCAGTACTTC,CATSRSVEAYEQYF